The subject of this entry is one T cell receptor beta chain. No antigen is known for it. The sample belongs to a study of post-analysis software for immune sequencing data. Regarding the study as a whole: Compared with controls, patients had more of about 5 TRBV segments, including TRBV5-6, TRBV5-1 and TRBV20-1.

CDR1 and CDR2 from the germline V gene are SGHTA and FQGNSA. The CDR3 totals 16 residues. Trimming took off 1 base at V and 4 bases at J, with 14 bases between the two ends. TCR beta libraries were prepared from cDNA with unique molecular identifiers. Using its own MiXCR run on the PCR reads, TCRdb lists one record per CDR3 protein. The data show fewer than 850,000 distinct CDR3 sequences, roughly 27% seen once. V and J are TRBV7-2 and TRBJ2-1, with D perhaps matching TRBD1 (6 bases). This clonotype was obtained from a girl under 18 with multiple sclerosis. Source material: blood. The CDR3 bases are TGTGCCAGCAGCTTAGGGTACAGGACAGCGTACAATGAGCAGTTCTTC. It yields the protein CASSLGYRTAYNEQFF.